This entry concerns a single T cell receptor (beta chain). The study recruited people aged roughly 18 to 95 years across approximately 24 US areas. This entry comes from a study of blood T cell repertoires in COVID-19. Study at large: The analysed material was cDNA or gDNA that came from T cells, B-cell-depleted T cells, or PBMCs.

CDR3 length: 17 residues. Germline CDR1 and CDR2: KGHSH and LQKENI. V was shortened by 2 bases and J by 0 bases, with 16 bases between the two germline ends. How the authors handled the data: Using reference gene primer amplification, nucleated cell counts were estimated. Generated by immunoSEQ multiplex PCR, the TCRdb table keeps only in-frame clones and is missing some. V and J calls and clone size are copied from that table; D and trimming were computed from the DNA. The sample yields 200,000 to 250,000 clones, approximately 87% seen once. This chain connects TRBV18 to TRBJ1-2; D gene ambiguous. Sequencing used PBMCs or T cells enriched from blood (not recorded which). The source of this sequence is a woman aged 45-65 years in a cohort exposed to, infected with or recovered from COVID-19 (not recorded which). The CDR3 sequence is CASSPYELSFTNYGYTF. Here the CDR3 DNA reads TGTGCCAGCTCACCATATGAATTAAGCTTTACTAACTATGGCTACACCTTC.